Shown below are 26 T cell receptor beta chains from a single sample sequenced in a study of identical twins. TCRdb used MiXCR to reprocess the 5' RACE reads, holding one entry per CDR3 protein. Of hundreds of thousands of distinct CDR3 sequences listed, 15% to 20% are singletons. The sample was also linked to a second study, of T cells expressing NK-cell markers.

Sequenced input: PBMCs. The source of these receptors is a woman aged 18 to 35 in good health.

The CDR3 DNA is TGTGCCAGCAGGGGAGCAGGAGCTGGGGCCAACGTCCTGACTTTC. Amino acids: CASRGAGAGANVLTF. The chain joins TRBV14 to TRBJ2-6; D perhaps matches TRBD2 (5 bases). In germline, CDR1 is SGHDN, CDR2 FVKESK. Trimming removed 6 bases from V and 2 bases from J, with 11 bases in between. The CDR3 length is 15 residues.

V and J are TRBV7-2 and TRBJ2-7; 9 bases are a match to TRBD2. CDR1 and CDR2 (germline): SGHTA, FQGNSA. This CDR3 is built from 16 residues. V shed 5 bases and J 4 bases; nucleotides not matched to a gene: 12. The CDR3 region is CASSLGLAGKGYEQYF. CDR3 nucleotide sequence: TGTGCCAGCAGCCTCGGGCTAGCGGGAAAGGGTTACGAGCAGTACTTC.

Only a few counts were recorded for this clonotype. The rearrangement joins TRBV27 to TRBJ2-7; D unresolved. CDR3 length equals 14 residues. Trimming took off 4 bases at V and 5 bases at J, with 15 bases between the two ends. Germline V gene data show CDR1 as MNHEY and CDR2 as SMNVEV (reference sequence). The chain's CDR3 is CASSYLQSLHEQYF. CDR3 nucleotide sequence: TGTGCCAGCAGTTATCTTCAGAGCTTACACGAGCAGTACTTC.

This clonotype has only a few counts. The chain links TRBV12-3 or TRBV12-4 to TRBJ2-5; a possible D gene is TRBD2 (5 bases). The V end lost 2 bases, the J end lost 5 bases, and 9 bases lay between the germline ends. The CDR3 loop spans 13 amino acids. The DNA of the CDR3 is TGTGCCAGCAGTTTATTAGCGCCGGAGACCCAGTACTTC. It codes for CASSLLAPETQYF.

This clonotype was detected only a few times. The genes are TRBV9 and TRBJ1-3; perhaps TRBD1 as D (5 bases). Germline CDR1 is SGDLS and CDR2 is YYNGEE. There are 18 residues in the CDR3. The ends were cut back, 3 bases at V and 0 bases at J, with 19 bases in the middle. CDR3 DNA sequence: TGTGCCAGCAGCGCCGTGGGGACCCCTGGAGGCTCTGGAAACACCATATATTTT. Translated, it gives CASSAVGTPGGSGNTIYF.

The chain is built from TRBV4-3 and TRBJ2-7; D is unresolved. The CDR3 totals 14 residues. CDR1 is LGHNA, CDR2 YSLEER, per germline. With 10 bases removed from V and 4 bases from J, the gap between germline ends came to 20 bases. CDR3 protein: CATPPRAKLYEQYF. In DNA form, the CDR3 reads TGCGCCACCCCCCCCCGGGCGAAGCTTTACGAGCAGTACTTC.

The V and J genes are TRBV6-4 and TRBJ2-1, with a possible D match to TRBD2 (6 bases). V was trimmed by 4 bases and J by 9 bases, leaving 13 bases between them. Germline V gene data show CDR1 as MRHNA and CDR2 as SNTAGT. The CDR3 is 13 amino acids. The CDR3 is CASSVTREAEQFF. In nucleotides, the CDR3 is TGTGCCAGCAGTGTTACTAGGGAGGCTGAGCAGTTCTTC.

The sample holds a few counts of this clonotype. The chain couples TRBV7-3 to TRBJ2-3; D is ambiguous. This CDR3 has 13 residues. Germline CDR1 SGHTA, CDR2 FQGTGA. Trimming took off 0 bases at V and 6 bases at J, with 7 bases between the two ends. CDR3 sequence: CASSLTLRDTQYF. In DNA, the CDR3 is TGTGCCAGCAGCTTAACCCTTCGCGATACGCAGTATTTT.

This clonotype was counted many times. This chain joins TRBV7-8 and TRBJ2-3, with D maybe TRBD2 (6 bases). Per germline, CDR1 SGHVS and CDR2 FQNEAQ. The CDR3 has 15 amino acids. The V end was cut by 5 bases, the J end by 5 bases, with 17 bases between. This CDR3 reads CASSHRPGAGDTQYF. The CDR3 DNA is TGTGCCAGCAGCCACCGCCCGGGAGCGGGAGATACGCAGTATTTT. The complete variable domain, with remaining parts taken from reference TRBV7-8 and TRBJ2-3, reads GAGVSQSPRYKVAKRGQDVALRCDPISGHVSLFWYQQALGQGPEFLTYFQNEAQLDKSGLPSDRFFAERPEGSVSTLKIQRTQQEDSAVYLCASSHRPGAGDTQYFGPGTRLTVL.

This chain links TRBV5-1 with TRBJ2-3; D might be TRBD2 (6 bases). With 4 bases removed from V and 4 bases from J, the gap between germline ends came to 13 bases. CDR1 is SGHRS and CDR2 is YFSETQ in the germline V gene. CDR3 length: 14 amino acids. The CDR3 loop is CASSETGASDTQYF. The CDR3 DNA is TGCGCCAGCAGCGAGACGGGAGCATCAGATACGCAGTATTTT.

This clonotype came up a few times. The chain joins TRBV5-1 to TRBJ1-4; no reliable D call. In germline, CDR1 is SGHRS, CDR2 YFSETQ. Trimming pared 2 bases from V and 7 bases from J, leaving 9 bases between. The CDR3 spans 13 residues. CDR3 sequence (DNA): TGCGCCAGCAGCTTCGGGGTCGGTGAAAAACTGTTTTTT. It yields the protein CASSFGVGEKLFF.

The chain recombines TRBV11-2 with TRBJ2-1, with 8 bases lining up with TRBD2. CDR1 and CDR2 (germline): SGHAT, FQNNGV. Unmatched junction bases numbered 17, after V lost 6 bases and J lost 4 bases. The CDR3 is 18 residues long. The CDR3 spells CASREAVIAGPTYNEQFF. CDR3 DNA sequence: TGTGCCAGCAGGGAAGCGGTGATAGCGGGGCCGACGTACAATGAGCAGTTCTTC. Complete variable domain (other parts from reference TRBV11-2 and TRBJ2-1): EAGVAQSPRYKIIEKRQSVAFWCNPISGHATLYWYQQILGQGPKLLIQFQNNGVVDDSQLPKDRFSAERLKGVDSTLKIQPAKLEDSAVYLCASREAVIAGPTYNEQFFGPGTRLTVL.

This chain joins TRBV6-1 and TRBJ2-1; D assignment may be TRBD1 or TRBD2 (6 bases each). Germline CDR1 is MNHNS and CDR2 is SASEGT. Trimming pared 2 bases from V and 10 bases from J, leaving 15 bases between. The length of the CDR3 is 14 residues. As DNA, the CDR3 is TGTGCCAGCAGTGAAAACTTTGGGGGGCACGAGCAGTTCTTC. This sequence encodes CASSENFGGHEQFF.

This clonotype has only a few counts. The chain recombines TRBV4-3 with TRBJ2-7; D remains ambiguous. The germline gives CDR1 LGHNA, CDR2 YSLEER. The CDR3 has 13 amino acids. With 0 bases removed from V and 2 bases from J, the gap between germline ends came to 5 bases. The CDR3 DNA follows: TGCGCCAGCAGCCAAGATATTACCTACGAGCAGTACTTC. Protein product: CASSQDITYEQYF.

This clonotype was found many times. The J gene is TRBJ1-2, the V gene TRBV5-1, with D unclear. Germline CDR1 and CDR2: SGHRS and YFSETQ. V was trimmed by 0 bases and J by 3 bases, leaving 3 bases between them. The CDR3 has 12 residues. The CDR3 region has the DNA TGCGCCAGCAGCTTGGAAGACTATGGCTACACCTTC. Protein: CASSLEDYGYTF.

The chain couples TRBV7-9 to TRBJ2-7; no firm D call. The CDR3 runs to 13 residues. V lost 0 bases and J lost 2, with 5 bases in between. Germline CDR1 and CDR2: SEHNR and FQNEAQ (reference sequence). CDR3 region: CASSLADPYEQYF. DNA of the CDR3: TGTGCCAGCAGCTTAGCCGACCCCTACGAGCAGTACTTC.

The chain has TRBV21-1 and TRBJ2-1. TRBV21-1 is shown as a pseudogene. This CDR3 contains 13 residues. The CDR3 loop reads CASSPQTPNEQFF. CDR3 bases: TGTGCCAGCAGCCCGCAAACCCCCAATGAGCAGTTCTTC.

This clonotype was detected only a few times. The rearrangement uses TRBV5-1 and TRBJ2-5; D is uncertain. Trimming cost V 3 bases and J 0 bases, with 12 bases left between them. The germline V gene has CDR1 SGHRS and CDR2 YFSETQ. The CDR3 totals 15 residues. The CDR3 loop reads CASSYRGTHQETQYF. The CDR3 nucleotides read TGCGCCAGCAGCTATAGAGGAACACACCAAGAGACCCAGTACTTC.

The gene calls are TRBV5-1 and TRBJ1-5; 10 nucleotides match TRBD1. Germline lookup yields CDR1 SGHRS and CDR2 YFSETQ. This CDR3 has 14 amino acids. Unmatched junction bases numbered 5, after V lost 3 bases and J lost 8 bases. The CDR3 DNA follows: TGCGCCAGCAGCTCGACAGGGGGCGTAGAGCCCCAGCATTTT. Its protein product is CASSSTGGVEPQHF.

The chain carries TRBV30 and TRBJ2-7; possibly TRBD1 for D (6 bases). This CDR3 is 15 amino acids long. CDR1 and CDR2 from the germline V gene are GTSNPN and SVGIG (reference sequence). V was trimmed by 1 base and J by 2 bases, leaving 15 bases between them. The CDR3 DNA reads TGTGCCTGGAGTGGAAGGTGGGGACAAGCCTACGAGCAGTACTTC. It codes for CAWSGRWGQAYEQYF.

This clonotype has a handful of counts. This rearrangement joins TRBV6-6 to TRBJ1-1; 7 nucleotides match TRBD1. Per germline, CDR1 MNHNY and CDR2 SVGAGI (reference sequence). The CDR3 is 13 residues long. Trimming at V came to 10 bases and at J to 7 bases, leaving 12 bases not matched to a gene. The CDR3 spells CATKGEGASEAFF. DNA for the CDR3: TGTGCCACCAAGGGGGAGGGGGCGAGTGAAGCTTTCTTT.

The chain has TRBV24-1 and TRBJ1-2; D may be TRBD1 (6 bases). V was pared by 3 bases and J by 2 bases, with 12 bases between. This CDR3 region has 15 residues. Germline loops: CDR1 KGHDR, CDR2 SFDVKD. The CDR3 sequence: CATSDGAGVNYGYTF. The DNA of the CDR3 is TGTGCCACCAGTGATGGGGCAGGGGTAAACTATGGCTACACCTTC.

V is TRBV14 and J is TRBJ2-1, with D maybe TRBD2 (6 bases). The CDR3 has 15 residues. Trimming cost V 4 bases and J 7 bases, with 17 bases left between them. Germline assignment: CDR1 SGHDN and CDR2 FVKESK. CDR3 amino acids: CASSRSGRGGNEQFF. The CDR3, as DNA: TGTGCCAGCAGCCGGTCCGGGAGAGGTGGTAATGAGCAGTTCTTC.

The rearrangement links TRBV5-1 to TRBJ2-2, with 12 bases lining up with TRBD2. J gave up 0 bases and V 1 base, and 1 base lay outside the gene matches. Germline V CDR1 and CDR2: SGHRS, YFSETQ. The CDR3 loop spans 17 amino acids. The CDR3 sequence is CASSLRTSGTNTGELFF. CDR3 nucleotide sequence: TGCGCCAGCAGCTTGAGGACTAGCGGGACGAACACCGGGGAGCTGTTTTTT.

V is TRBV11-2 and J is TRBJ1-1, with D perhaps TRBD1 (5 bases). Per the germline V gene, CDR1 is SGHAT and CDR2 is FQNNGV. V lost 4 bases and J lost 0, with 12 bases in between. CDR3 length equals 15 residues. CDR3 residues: CASSWGTGLNTEAFF. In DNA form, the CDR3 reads TGTGCCAGCAGCTGGGGGACCGGATTGAACACTGAAGCTTTCTTT.

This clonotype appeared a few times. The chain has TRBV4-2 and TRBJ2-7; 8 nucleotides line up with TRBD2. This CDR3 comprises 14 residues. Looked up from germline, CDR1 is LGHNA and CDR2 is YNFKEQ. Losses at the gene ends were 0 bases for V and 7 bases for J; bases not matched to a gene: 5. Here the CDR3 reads CASSQDSGTGEQYF. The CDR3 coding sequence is TGTGCCAGCAGCCAAGATAGCGGGACCGGAGAGCAGTACTTC.